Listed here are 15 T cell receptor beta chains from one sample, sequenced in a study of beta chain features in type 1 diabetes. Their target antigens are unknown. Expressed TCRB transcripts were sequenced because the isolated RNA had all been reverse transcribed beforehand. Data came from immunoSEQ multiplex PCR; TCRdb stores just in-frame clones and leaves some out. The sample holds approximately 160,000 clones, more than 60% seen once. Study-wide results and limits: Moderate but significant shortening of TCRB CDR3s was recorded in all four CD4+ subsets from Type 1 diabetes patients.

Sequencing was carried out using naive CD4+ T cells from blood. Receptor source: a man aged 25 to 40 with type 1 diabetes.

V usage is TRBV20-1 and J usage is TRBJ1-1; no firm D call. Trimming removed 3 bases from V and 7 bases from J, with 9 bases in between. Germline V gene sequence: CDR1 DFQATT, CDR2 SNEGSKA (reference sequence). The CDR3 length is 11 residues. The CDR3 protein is CSASSVFEAFF. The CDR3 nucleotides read TGCAGTGCTAGTTCCGTATTTGAAGCTTTCTTT.

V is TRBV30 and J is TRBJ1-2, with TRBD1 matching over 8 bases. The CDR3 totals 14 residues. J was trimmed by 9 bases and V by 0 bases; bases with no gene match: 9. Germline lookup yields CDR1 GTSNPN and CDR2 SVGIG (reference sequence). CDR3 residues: CAWSVAWDRRSYTF. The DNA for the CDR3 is TGTGCCTGGAGTGTGGCTTGGGACAGGCGGAGCTACACCTTC.

The CDR3 spells CSVELARTSNEQFF. The CDR3 bases are TGCAGCGTTGAATTGGCTCGGACTAGCAATGAGCAGTTCTTC. The chain joins TRBV29-1 to TRBJ2-1; 7 positions match TRBD2. The CDR3 is 14 amino acids. V trimming: 2 bases; J trimming: 6 bases; junction bases outside the gene matches: 7. Per germline, CDR1 SQVTM and CDR2 ANQGSEA.

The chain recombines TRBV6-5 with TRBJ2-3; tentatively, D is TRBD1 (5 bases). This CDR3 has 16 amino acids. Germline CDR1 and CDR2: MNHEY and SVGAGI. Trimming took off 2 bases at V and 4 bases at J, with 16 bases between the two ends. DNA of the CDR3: TGTGCCAGCAGTTACCCGAGTACAGGTGGATCAGATACGCAGTATTTT. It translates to CASSYPSTGGSDTQYF.

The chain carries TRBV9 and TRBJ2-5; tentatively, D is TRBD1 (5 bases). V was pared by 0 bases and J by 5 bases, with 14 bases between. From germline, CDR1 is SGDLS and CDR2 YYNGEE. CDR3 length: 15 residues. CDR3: CASSVATVGAETQYF. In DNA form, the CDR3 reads TGTGCCAGCAGCGTAGCTACGGTAGGGGCGGAGACCCAGTACTTC.

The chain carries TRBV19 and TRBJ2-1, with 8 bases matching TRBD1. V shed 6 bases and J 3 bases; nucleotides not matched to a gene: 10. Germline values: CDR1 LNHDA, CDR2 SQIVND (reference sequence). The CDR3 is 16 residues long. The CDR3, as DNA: TGTGCCAGTAGGAAGGCCGGGACAGGAGTCTACAATGAGCAGTTCTTC. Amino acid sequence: CASRKAGTGVYNEQFF.

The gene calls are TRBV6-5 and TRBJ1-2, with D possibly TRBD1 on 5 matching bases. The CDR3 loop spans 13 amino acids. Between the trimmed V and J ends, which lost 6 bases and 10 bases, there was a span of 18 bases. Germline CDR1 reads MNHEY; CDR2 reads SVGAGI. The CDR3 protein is CASRDEQESIYTF. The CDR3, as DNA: TGTGCCAGCAGGGACGAACAGGAATCAATCTACACCTTC.

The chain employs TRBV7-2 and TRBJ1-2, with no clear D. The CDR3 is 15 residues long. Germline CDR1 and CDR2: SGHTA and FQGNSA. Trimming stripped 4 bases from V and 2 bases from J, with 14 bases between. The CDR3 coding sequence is TGTGCCAGCAGCTCCGGAGGGAAACTGAACTATGGCTACACCTTC. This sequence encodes CASSSGGKLNYGYTF.

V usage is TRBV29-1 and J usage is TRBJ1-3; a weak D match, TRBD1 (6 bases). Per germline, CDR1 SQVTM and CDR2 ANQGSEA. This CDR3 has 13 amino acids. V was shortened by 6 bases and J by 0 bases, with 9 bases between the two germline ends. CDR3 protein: CSVLDSSGNTIYF. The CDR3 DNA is TGCAGCGTCTTGGACAGCTCTGGAAACACCATATATTTT.

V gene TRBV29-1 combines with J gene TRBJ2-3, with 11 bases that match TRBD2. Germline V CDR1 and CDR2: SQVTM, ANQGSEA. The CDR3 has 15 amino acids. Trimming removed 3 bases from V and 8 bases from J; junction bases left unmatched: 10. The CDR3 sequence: CSVDQTSGEEGTQYF. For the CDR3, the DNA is TGCAGCGTTGATCAGACTAGCGGGGAAGAGGGTACGCAGTATTTT.

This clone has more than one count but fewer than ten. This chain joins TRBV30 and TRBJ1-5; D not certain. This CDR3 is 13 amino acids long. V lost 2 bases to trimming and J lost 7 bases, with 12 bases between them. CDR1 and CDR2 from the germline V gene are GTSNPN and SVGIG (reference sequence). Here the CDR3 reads CAWSIQEDQPQHF. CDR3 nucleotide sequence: TGTGCCTGGAGTATACAAGAGGACCAGCCCCAGCATTTT. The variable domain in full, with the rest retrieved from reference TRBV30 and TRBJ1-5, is SQTIHQWPATLVQPVGSPLSLECTVEGTSNPNLYWYRQAAGRGLQLLFYSVGIGQISSEVPQNLSASRPQDRQFILSSKKLLLSDSGFYLCAWSIQEDQPQHFGDGTRLSIL.

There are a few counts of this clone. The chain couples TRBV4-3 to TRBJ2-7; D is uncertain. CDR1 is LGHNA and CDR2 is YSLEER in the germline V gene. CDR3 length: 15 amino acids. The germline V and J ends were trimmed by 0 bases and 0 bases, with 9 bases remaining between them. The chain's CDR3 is CASSQEPTASYEQYF. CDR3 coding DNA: TGCGCCAGCAGCCAAGAGCCTACGGCCTCCTACGAGCAGTACTTC.

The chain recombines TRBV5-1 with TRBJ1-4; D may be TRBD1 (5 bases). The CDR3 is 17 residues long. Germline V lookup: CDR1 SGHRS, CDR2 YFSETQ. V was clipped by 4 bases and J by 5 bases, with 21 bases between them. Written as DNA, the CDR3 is TGCGCCAGCAGCCCTTCAGCTAATTCAGGGCGGAATGAAAAACTGTTTTTT. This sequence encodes CASSPSANSGRNEKLFF.

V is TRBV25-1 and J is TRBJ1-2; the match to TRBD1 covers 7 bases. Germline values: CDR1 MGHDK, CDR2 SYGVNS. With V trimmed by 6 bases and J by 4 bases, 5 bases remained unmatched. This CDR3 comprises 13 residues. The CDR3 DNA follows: TGTGCCAGCAGGCAGACAGGGCCCTATGGCTACACCTTC. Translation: CASRQTGPYGYTF.

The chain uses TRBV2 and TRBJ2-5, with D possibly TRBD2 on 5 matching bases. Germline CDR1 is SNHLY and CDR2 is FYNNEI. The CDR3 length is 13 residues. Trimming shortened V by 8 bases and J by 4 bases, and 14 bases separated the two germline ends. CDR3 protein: CASFRGWGETQYF. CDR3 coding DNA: TGTGCCAGCTTTCGCGGGTGGGGAGAGACCCAGTACTTC.